The next 30 T cell receptor beta chains were all read from a single sample in a study of T cell responses to AZD1222 COVID-19 vaccine. Using immunoSEQ multiplex PCR, the repertoire was profiled, and TCRdb retains in-frame clones only, with some absent. The sample records more than 90,000 clones, around 87% being singletons. Here the sequenced sample was peripheral blood, taken 28 days after the second AZD1222 dose. The receptor source for this set is an adult who received the AZD1222 COVID-19 vaccine.

The chain couples TRBV3-1 (or the pseudogene TRBV3-2) to TRBJ2-7; unclear D gene. The CDR3 is 13 residues long. Trimming removed 1 base at V and 3 bases at J, with 7 bases between. Germline CDR1 reads LGHDT; CDR2 reads YNNKEL (reference sequence). CDR3 sequence: CASSQGGDYEQYF. The CDR3 bases are TGTGCCAGCAGCCAAGGCGGCGACTACGAGCAGTACTTC.

V gene TRBV6-5 combines with J gene TRBJ2-2, with D maybe TRBD2 (6 bases). The V gene lost 7 bases and the J gene lost 7 bases, with 16 bases spanning the gap. Germline CDR1 reads MNHEY; CDR2 reads SVGAGI. The CDR3 has 14 amino acids. This CDR3 reads CASTGVGGSGELFF. As DNA, the CDR3 is TGTGCCAGCACGGGGGTCGGGGGAAGCGGGGAGCTGTTTTTT.

The chain carries TRBV2 and TRBJ1-1, with D possibly being TRBD1 (6 bases). Germline CDR1 is SNHLY and CDR2 is FYNNEI. The CDR3 extends over 12 amino acids. Trimming left V 7 bases short and J 5 bases short, with 11 bases between. CDR3 DNA: TGTGCCAGCAATCTACAGGGTACTGAAGCTTTCTTT. Translated: CASNLQGTEAFF.

This chain joins TRBV12-3 or TRBV12-4 and TRBJ1-1; D possibly corresponds to TRBD1 (5 bases). The CDR3 spans 13 residues. V lost 1 base and J lost 5, with 8 bases in between. The CDR3 is CASSLEGTTEAFF. For the CDR3, the DNA is TGTGCCAGCAGTTTAGAGGGGACGACTGAAGCTTTCTTT.

The sample holds a few counts of this clone. The V call is TRBV11-2, the J call TRBJ2-7; TRBD1 agrees at 10 bases. Germline assignment: CDR1 SGHAT and CDR2 FQNNGV. Trimming removed 4 bases from V and 1 base from J; junction bases left unmatched: 7. The CDR3 totals 16 residues. The CDR3 loop reads CASSSWGDRGSYEQYF. The CDR3 nucleotides are TGTGCCAGCAGCTCTTGGGGGGACAGGGGATCCTACGAGCAGTACTTC.

The chain employs TRBV28 and TRBJ2-4, with D perhaps matching TRBD1 (6 bases). Trimming removed 8 bases at V and 13 bases at J, with 12 bases between. In germline, CDR1 is MDHEN, CDR2 SYDVKM. This CDR3 region has 10 residues. CDR3 in amino acids: CASAGGRQYF. DNA of the CDR3: TGTGCCAGCGCTGGGGGCAGACAGTACTTC.

The chain uses TRBV4-1 and TRBJ2-7, with 7 bases identical to TRBD2. Germline CDR1 and CDR2: MGHRA and YSYEKL. The CDR3 runs to 14 residues. The V and J ends lost 3 bases and 6 bases, in that order; junction bases with no gene match: 8. CDR3 residues: CASSQGGYGGEQYF. The CDR3 bases are TGCGCCAGCAGCCAGGGAGGGTACGGGGGCGAGCAGTACTTC.

The rearrangement uses TRBV28 and TRBJ2-7; 11 nucleotides match TRBD1. Germline assignment: CDR1 MDHEN and CDR2 SYDVKM. V lost 10 bases and J lost 5; bases outside the gene matches: 7. This CDR3 spans 13 amino acids. CDR3 nucleotide sequence: TGTGCCAACCAGGACAGGGGGCGGAACGAGCAGTACTTC. Its translation is CANQDRGRNEQYF.

V and J are TRBV30 and TRBJ1-2; D uncertain. There are 14 residues in the CDR3. The germline V and J ends were trimmed by 3 bases and 10 bases, with 21 bases remaining between them. The germline V gene encodes CDR1 GTSNPN and CDR2 SVGIG (reference sequence). The chain's CDR3 is CAWSVRGLTASYTF. The CDR3, as DNA: TGTGCCTGGAGCGTACGTGGGTTGACCGCCTCCTACACCTTC.

The chain joins TRBV6-5 to TRBJ1-6; D may be TRBD1 (5 bases). Germline CDR1 is MNHEY and CDR2 is SVGAGI. V was clipped by 6 bases and J by 7 bases, with 13 bases between them. There are 14 residues in the CDR3. CDR3 residues: CASSRGKGNSPLHF. The CDR3 DNA reads TGTGCCAGCAGCCGGGGTAAGGGGAATTCACCCCTCCACTTT.

V is TRBV19 and J is TRBJ2-1, with TRBD2 matching 8 bases. Germline CDR1 is LNHDA and CDR2 is SQIVND (reference sequence). There are 14 residues in the CDR3. Unmatched junction bases numbered 9, after V lost 5 bases and J lost 9 bases. CDR3 DNA sequence: TGTGCCAGTAGTTGGGGACTAGAATTGGCTGAGCAGTTCTTC. Its translation is CASSWGLELAEQFF.

The genes are TRBV5-1 and TRBJ2-3; 16 bases agree with TRBD2. V shed 4 bases and J 4 bases; nucleotides not matched to a gene: 3. This CDR3 has 16 amino acids. CDR1 SGHRS and CDR2 YFSETQ come from the germline V gene. CDR3 protein: CASSRGLAGGSDTQYF. As DNA, the CDR3 is TGCGCCAGCAGCCGGGGACTAGCGGGAGGGTCAGATACGCAGTATTTT.

This clone came up a few times. The CDR3 sequence is CSGIGQGETEAFF. The CDR3 DNA follows: TGCAGCGGGATAGGACAGGGCGAAACTGAAGCTTTCTTT. The chain uses TRBV29-1 and TRBJ1-1; TRBD1 agrees at 8 bases. The ends lost 7 bases at V and 5 bases at J; junction bases unmatched: 9. This CDR3 has 13 amino acids. Germline assignment: CDR1 SQVTM and CDR2 ANQGSEA.

The V call is TRBV6-1, the J call TRBJ2-5, with D tentatively TRBD2 (6 bases). V was clipped by 3 bases and J by 5 bases, with 19 bases between them. Germline-derived CDR1 and CDR2 are MNHNS and SASEGT. CDR3 size: 16 residues. This CDR3 is CASSDVVRDHRETQYF. The CDR3 DNA reads as TGTGCCAGCAGTGATGTGGTGCGGGACCACAGGGAGACCCAGTACTTC.

CDR3 amino acids: CASSLLPPETYEQYF. Here the CDR3 DNA reads TGTGCCAGCAGTTTGCTACCACCGGAAACCTACGAGCAGTACTTC. The chain uses TRBV27 and TRBJ2-7; D not certain. V dropped 3 bases and J dropped 2 bases, with 14 bases sitting between them. CDR3 length: 15 amino acids. From germline, CDR1 is MNHEY and CDR2 SMNVEV (reference sequence).

The V gene is TRBV25-1, the J gene TRBJ2-6; no clear D gene. V was cut by 3 bases and J by 0 bases, with 9 bases left in between. The germline gives CDR1 MGHDK, CDR2 SYGVNS. The CDR3 is 16 amino acids. The CDR3 loop reads CASSEVSVSGANVLTF. The CDR3, as DNA: TGTGCCAGCAGTGAGGTATCTGTCTCTGGGGCCAACGTCCTGACTTTC. Full variable domain (rest looked up from reference TRBV25-1 and TRBJ2-6): EADIYQTPRYLVIGTGKKITLECSQTMGHDKMYWYQQDPGMELHLIHYSYGVNSTEKGDLSSESTVSRIRTEHFPLTLESARPSHTSQYLCASSEVSVSGANVLTFGAGSRLTVL.

This chain joins TRBV27 and TRBJ2-7; 11 positions match TRBD2. V shed 0 bases and J 4 bases; nucleotides not matched to a gene: 5. This CDR3 is 16 amino acids long. Looked up from germline, CDR1 is MNHEY and CDR2 is SMNVEV (reference sequence). The chain's CDR3 is CASSLSPGTSGYEQYF. CDR3 sequence (DNA): TGTGCCAGCAGTTTATCCCCCGGGACTAGCGGTTACGAGCAGTACTTC.

The chain couples TRBV4-1 to TRBJ2-2, with 11 bases that match TRBD2. Germline V CDR1 and CDR2: MGHRA, YSYEKL. With 1 base clipped from V and 4 bases from J, the junction kept 2 bases outside the gene matches. The CDR3 covers 16 residues. The CDR3, as DNA: TGCGCCAGCAGCCAAGTAGCGGGGGGGACCACCGGGGAGCTGTTTTTT. Translation: CASSQVAGGTTGELFF.

CDR3 nucleotides: TGTGCCAGCAGCCCCCCCCCGGATTCTGGAAACACCATATATTTT. This codes for CASSPPPDSGNTIYF. This chain joins TRBV28 and TRBJ1-3; D unclear. The CDR3 runs 15 residues. Per germline, CDR1 MDHEN and CDR2 SYDVKM. The V end was cut by 6 bases, the J end by 1 base, with 13 bases between.

This chain links TRBV7-8 with TRBJ2-1; 7 bases fit TRBD1. The V gene end was trimmed by 5 bases and the J gene end by 2 bases; junction bases not matched to a gene: 6. The germline gives CDR1 SGHVS, CDR2 FQNEAQ. This CDR3 contains 15 residues. For the CDR3, the DNA is TGTGCCAGCAGCACCCAGACAGGGACCTACAATGAGCAGTTCTTC. This gives the protein CASSTQTGTYNEQFF.

The V gene is TRBV9, the J gene TRBJ2-1; TRBD1 agrees at 7 bases. The ends lost 4 bases at V and 7 bases at J; junction bases unmatched: 8. Germline CDR1 SGDLS, CDR2 YYNGEE. The CDR3 is 14 amino acids. Here the CDR3 reads CASSTGDRGNEQFF. The DNA for the CDR3 is TGTGCCAGCAGCACAGGGGACCGTGGTAATGAGCAGTTCTTC.

The CDR3 spells CASSRRGLGETQYF. CDR3 coding DNA: TGTGCCAGCAGCAGGAGGGGGCTCGGAGAGACCCAGTACTTC. V and J are TRBV9 and TRBJ2-5; a possible D gene is TRBD1 (7 bases). V was shortened by 4 bases and J by 4 bases, with 14 bases between the two germline ends. This CDR3 is built from 14 residues. Germline V gene lookup returns CDR1 SGDLS and CDR2 YYNGEE. Complete variable domain (other parts from reference TRBV9 and TRBJ2-5): DSGVTQTPKHLITATGQRVTLRCSPRSGDLSVYWYQQSLDQGLQFLIQYYNGEERAKGNILERFSAQQFPDLHSELNLSSLELGDSALYFCASSRRGLGETQYFGPGTRLLVL.

The chain has TRBV28 and TRBJ2-2, with TRBD1 as a possible D gene (6 bases). The V and J ends lost 3 bases and 4 bases respectively, with 15 bases between them. The V gene's germline CDR1 is MDHEN and CDR2 SYDVKM. The CDR3 length is 16 residues. This CDR3 is CASSFSSRGLTGELFF. As DNA, the CDR3 is TGTGCCAGCAGTTTCAGCAGCAGGGGTCTCACCGGGGAGCTGTTTTTT. The full variable domain, with the rest looked up from reference TRBV28 and TRBJ2-2, is DVKVTQSSRYLVKRTGEKVFLECVQDMDHENMFWYRQDPGLGLRLIYFSYDVKMKEKGDIPEGYSVSREKKERFSLILESASTNQTSMYLCASSFSSRGLTGELFFGEGSRLTVL.

V is TRBV5-6 and J is TRBJ1-1; TRBD1 is a possible D gene (5 bases). The CDR3 is made up of 15 amino acids. Germline V lookup: CDR1 SGHDT, CDR2 YYEEEE. With 4 bases removed from V and 9 bases from J, the gap between germline ends came to 22 bases. The CDR3: CASSHPNEGGGQAFF. CDR3 sequence (DNA): TGTGCCAGCAGCCACCCAAATGAGGGCGGGGGTCAAGCTTTCTTT.

This clone was seen just once. This chain connects TRBV7-2 to TRBJ2-2; TRBD1 matches at 10 bases. V was clipped by 8 bases and J by 4 bases; unmatched bases: 10. This CDR3 contains 16 residues. CDR1 is SGHTA and CDR2 is FQGNSA in the germline V gene. CDR3 region: CASAPGRTGGTGELFF. Written as DNA, the CDR3 is TGTGCCAGCGCACCGGGGAGGACAGGGGGCACCGGGGAGCTGTTTTTT.

The chain is built from TRBV27 and TRBJ1-2; possibly TRBD1 for D (5 bases). Germline-derived CDR1 and CDR2 are MNHEY and SMNVEV (reference sequence). V was shortened by 3 bases and J by 4 bases, with 15 bases between the two germline ends. This CDR3 has 15 residues. The CDR3 DNA sequence: TGTGCCAGCAGTTTGGCCGGCGCAGGGCTCTATGGCTACACCTTC. Translation: CASSLAGAGLYGYTF.

This CDR3 reads CASSQEKQGPNSGNTIYF. In DNA, the CDR3 is TGTGCCAGCAGCCAAGAGAAACAGGGACCGAACTCTGGAAACACCATATATTTT. The gene calls are TRBV4-2 and TRBJ1-3; tentatively, D is TRBD1 (6 bases). Germline loops: CDR1 LGHNA, CDR2 YNFKEQ. Trimming took 0 bases from V and 0 from J, leaving 15 bases between them. The CDR3 has 18 amino acids.

This clone appeared a few times. The gene calls are TRBV30 and TRBJ1-5, with D perhaps matching TRBD1 (5 bases). The V end lost 0 bases, the J end lost 2 bases, and 5 bases lay between the germline ends. The length of the CDR3 is 13 residues. Germline loops: CDR1 GTSNPN, CDR2 SVGIG (reference sequence). The DNA for the CDR3 is TGTGCCTGGAGTGTACAGGGCAATCAGCCCCAGCATTTT. Translation gives CAWSVQGNQPQHF.

This clone was detected once. The chain employs TRBV6-5 and TRBJ1-4, with TRBD1 as a possible D gene (5 bases). Between the trimmed V and J ends, which lost 7 bases and 4 bases, there was a span of 16 bases. The germline V gene encodes CDR1 MNHEY and CDR2 SVGAGI. CDR3 length equals 15 residues. The CDR3 protein is CASMGGGANNEKLFF. The CDR3 DNA is TGTGCCAGCATGGGGGGGGGAGCCAATAATGAAAAACTGTTTTTT.

The chain links TRBV7-8 to TRBJ1-1; no firm D call. The CDR3 runs to 16 residues. The V gene's germline CDR1 is SGHVS and CDR2 FQNEAQ. The V end was cut by 5 bases, the J end by 3 bases, with 19 bases between. Here the CDR3 reads CASSPTFRTDHTEAFF. CDR3 nucleotides: TGTGCCAGCAGCCCAACGTTCCGGACGGACCACACTGAAGCTTTCTTT.